This T cell receptor (beta chain) was identified during a study of T cell responses to AZD1222 COVID-19 vaccine. Study results and caveats: Just a handful of AZD1222 recipients tested seropositive at baseline. Sampling captured repertoires only after the peak T cell response. Vaccine-associated CD4 TCRs spanned spike, dominant at 160-218 and 743-854.

Using immunoSEQ multiplex PCR, the repertoire was profiled, and TCRdb retains in-frame clones only, with some absent. This table has approximately 80,000 clones, around 85% appearing once. Points on this clone: Its target is unknown.

This receptor was taken from an adult who received the AZD1222 COVID-19 vaccine. Material: peripheral blood, obtained 28 days after the second AZD1222 dose.

The CDR3 DNA follows: TGCGCCAGCAGCCAAGTAGTGGGTCAGCCCCAGCATTTT. Translated: CASSQVVGQPQHF. The chain links TRBV4-3 to TRBJ1-5; unclear D gene. The CDR3 is made up of 13 amino acids. Germline V CDR1 and CDR2: LGHNA, YSLEER. V dropped 1 base and J dropped 6 bases, with 7 bases sitting between them.